Below are 20 T cell receptor beta chains sequenced from a single sample in a study of blood T cell repertoires in COVID-19. Sequencing used immunoSEQ multiplex PCR; TCRdb keeps in-frame clones, though not all of them. The repertoire consists of approximately 280,000 clones, with roughly 80% occurring once and the leading ten covering 5%. Sequences were obtained from PBMCs or T cells enriched from blood (not recorded which). The receptors come from a man between 35 and 55 years old who had been exposed to COVID-19.

In its sample, this clone was seen a few times. This sequence joins TRBV7-9 and TRBJ2-7; the D gene is possibly TRBD2 (5 bases). Germline V gives CDR1 SEHNR, CDR2 FQNEAQ (reference sequence). V dropped 6 bases and J dropped 6 bases, with 15 bases sitting between them. This CDR3 spans 13 amino acids. The CDR3, as DNA: TGTGCCAGCAGAGCCACTAGGGTCGGCGAGCAGTACTTC. It codes for CASRATRVGEQYF.

The rearrangement links TRBV19 to TRBJ2-4, with 12 nucleotides matching TRBD2. CDR1 and CDR2 (germline): LNHDA, SQIVND (reference sequence). J lost 1 base, V lost 3 bases, and 10 bases had no gene match. There are 19 residues in the CDR3. CDR3 bases: TGTGCCAGTAGTATGGCGACTAGCGGGAGACTAGGTGCCAAAAACATTCAGTACTTC. Its translation is CASSMATSGRLGAKNIQYF.

The rearrangement uses TRBV2 and TRBJ1-5; TRBD1 is a possible D gene (6 bases). The CDR3 consists of 14 residues. CDR1 and CDR2 from the germline V gene are SNHLY and FYNNEI. Between the trimmed V and J ends, which lost 8 bases and 0 bases, there was a span of 11 bases. The CDR3 DNA sequence: TGTGCCAGCTGGACGGACAGTAGCAATCAGCCCCAGCATTTT. Residues: CASWTDSSNQPQHF.

V and J are TRBV21-1 and TRBJ2-1; TRBD1, as called in the table, went unchecked against the DNA. TRBV21-1 is recorded as a pseudogene. The CDR3 has 15 residues. The CDR3 nucleotides are TGTGCCAGCAGCCCGCGGGGACAGGGTCTAGGGGAGCAGTTCTTC. Its protein product is CASSPRGQGLGEQFF.

A few counts support this clone. CDR3 nucleotide sequence: TGCGCCAGCAGCCAAGGGGGAGGTGGAAACACCATATATTTT. Its protein is CASSQGGGGNTIYF. The chain combines TRBV4-1 with TRBJ1-3; no clear D. Germline V lookup: CDR1 MGHRA, CDR2 YSYEKL. CDR3 length: 14 amino acids. V dropped 1 base and J dropped 3 bases, with 7 bases sitting between them.

V is TRBV2 and J is TRBJ2-3, with D tentatively TRBD2 (6 bases). V lost 7 bases, J lost 0 bases, and 14 bases lay in between. The CDR3 consists of 15 residues. Germline-derived CDR1 and CDR2 are SNHLY and FYNNEI. In DNA, the CDR3 is TGTGCCAGCAATTCACTAGGGACTAGCACAGATACGCAGTATTTT. It is translated as CASNSLGTSTDTQYF.

The rearrangement links TRBV2 to TRBJ2-5; TRBD2 might be the D (5 bases). V was cut by 10 bases and J by 5 bases, with 8 bases left in between. Germline V CDR1 and CDR2: SNHLY, FYNNEI. The CDR3 extends over 10 amino acids. The CDR3 loop is CATSRETQYF. DNA for the CDR3: TGTGCCACTAGCCGGGAGACCCAGTACTTC.

The chain is built from TRBV6-5 and TRBJ2-7, with a weak D call TRBD2 (7 bases). Per germline, CDR1 MNHEY and CDR2 SVGAGI. This CDR3 is 15 amino acids long. V was cut by 7 bases and J by 0 bases, with 16 bases left in between. The CDR3 nucleotides are TGTGCCAGCAAGCGGGGTGGGGGGCCCTCCTACGAGCAGTACTTC. This translates into CASKRGGGPSYEQYF.

The DNA for the CDR3 is TGTGCCAGCAGTGAATTGGCAGGGGGCGGAACTGAAGCTTTCTTT. Protein product: CASSELAGGGTEAFF. The V and J genes are TRBV25-1 and TRBJ1-1, with 8 bases that match TRBD1. Trimming cost V 1 base and J 5 bases; bases outside gene matches: 6. The CDR3 loop spans 15 amino acids. The germline V gene encodes CDR1 MGHDK and CDR2 SYGVNS.

V usage is TRBV5-1 and J usage is TRBJ2-2; 9 bases fit TRBD2. The V and J ends lost 0 bases and 6 bases, in that order; junction bases with no gene match: 6. Per the germline V gene, CDR1 is SGHRS and CDR2 is YFSETQ. The CDR3 sequence is 16 residues long. In DNA form, the CDR3 reads TGCGCCAGCAGCTTGGCCGAGCGGGAGGATGCCGGGGAGCTGTTTTTT. Its protein is CASSLAEREDAGELFF.

CDR3 sequence reads: CASSYPTLAGGYYEQYF. In DNA form, the CDR3 reads TGTGCCAGCAGTTACCCTACCCTCGCGGGAGGGTACTACGAGCAGTACTTC. The rearrangement uses TRBV6-2 or TRBV6-3 and TRBJ2-7, with 9 positions matching TRBD2. The V segment lost 2 bases and the J segment 3 bases; nucleotides outside the gene matches: 11. Germline V gene data show CDR1 as MNHEY and CDR2 as SVGEGT. The CDR3 contains 17 residues.

The chain recombines TRBV27 with TRBJ2-5, with TRBD1 as a possible D gene (6 bases). The V end lost 3 bases, the J end lost 5 bases, and 10 bases lay between the germline ends. This CDR3 comprises 13 residues. Germline V lookup: CDR1 MNHEY, CDR2 SMNVEV (reference sequence). DNA for the CDR3: TGTGCCAGCAGTTTTGGGGGCATCGAGACCCAGTACTTC. Amino acids: CASSFGGIETQYF.

The chain uses TRBV20-1 and TRBJ2-1, with D possibly matching TRBD2 (5 bases). The germline gives CDR1 DFQATT, CDR2 SNEGSKA (reference sequence). The length of the CDR3 is 16 residues. V gave up 3 bases and J gave up 5 bases, with 20 bases separating them. The CDR3 DNA follows: TGCAGTGCTAGTGGCAGGATCAGGAGGACCGACAATGAGCAGTTCTTC. Translation: CSASGRIRRTDNEQFF.

This clone was picked up many times. V is TRBV6-2 or TRBV6-3 and J is TRBJ1-5, with D possibly being TRBD1 (6 bases). Germline-derived CDR1 and CDR2 are MNHEY and SVGEGT. V was pared by 5 bases and J by 4 bases, with 21 bases between. The CDR3 has 17 amino acids. CDR3 DNA: TGTGCCAGCAGTCTCAATACGGGTGGACAGATAAATCAGCCCCAGCATTTT. Translation gives CASSLNTGGQINQPQHF.

The rearrangement links TRBV5-8 to TRBJ2-1; the match to TRBD2 covers 14 bases. The CDR3 runs 16 residues. Germline CDR1 and CDR2: SGHTS and YDEGEE. The ends lost 4 bases at V and 2 bases at J; junction bases unmatched: 2. CDR3 sequence: CASSLGLAGAYNEQFF. CDR3 nucleotides: TGTGCCAGCAGCCTGGGACTAGCGGGAGCCTACAATGAGCAGTTCTTC.

The J gene is TRBJ1-6, the V gene TRBV5-1; 10 bases match TRBD1. This CDR3 contains 16 residues. V dropped 4 bases and J dropped 10; count of bases not matched to a gene: 11. CDR1 and CDR2 (germline): SGHRS, YFSETQ. CDR3 loop: CASSPGSGTGDSPLHF. The CDR3 nucleotides read TGCGCCAGCAGCCCGGGCTCCGGGACAGGGGACTCACCCCTCCACTTT. The full variable domain, rest sourced from reference TRBV5-1 and TRBJ1-6, is KAGVTQTPRYLIKTRGQQVTLSCSPISGHRSVSWYQQTPGQGLQFLFEYFSETQRNKGNFPGRFSGRQFSNSRSEMNVSTLELGDSALYLCASSPGSGTGDSPLHFGNGTRLTVT.

This chain links TRBV5-4 with TRBJ2-1, with D maybe TRBD2 (5 bases). Germline V gives CDR1 SGHNT, CDR2 YYREEE (reference sequence). This CDR3 spans 13 amino acids. Deletions cut 10 bases from V and 0 bases from J, with 11 bases between. The CDR3: CAGKTSSYNEQFF. CDR3 DNA: TGTGCCGGCAAAACTAGCTCCTACAATGAGCAGTTCTTC.

Regarding this clone: Additional DNA sequences in this sample encode the identical CDR3. The rearrangement uses TRBV30 and TRBJ1-5, with D tentatively TRBD1 (5 bases). The germline V and J ends were trimmed by 1 base and 5 bases, with 9 bases remaining between them. CDR3 size: 13 residues. Germline CDR1 is GTSNPN and CDR2 is SVGIG (reference sequence). The CDR3 sequence: CAWSGGVDQPQHF. The CDR3 coding sequence is TGTGCCTGGAGTGGGGGGGTAGATCAGCCCCAGCATTTT.

The rearrangement uses TRBV12-3 or TRBV12-4 and TRBJ1-1; a weak D match, TRBD1 (5 bases). The V and J ends lost 6 bases and 7 bases respectively, with 9 bases between them. The CDR3 has 11 residues. The CDR3 region is CASSQGIEAFF. The CDR3 DNA follows: TGTGCCAGCAGCCAGGGCATTGAAGCTTTCTTT.

The chain combines TRBV6-6 with TRBJ2-7; the D gene is possibly TRBD2 (6 bases). With 6 bases removed from V and 2 bases from J, the gap between germline ends came to 11 bases. The germline V gene encodes CDR1 MNHNY and CDR2 SVGAGI (reference sequence). The CDR3 totals 13 residues. The CDR3 DNA is TGTGCCAGCAGGGGGACTTCTACCTACGAGCAGTACTTC. Its protein product is CASRGTSTYEQYF.